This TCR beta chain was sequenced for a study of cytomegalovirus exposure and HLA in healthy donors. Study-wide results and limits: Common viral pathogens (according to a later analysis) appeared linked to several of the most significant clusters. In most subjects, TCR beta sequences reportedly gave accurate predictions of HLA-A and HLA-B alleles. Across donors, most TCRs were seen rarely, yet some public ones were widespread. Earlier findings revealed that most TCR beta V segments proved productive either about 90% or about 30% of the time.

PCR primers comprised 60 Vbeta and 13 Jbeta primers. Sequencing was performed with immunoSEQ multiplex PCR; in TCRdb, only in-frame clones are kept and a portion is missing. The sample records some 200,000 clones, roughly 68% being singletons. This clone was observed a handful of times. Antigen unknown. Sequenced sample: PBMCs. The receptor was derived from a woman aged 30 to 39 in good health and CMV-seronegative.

CDR3 nucleotide sequence: TGTGCCATCAGTGAGTTCACAGGGGACCTTCGCGAGCAGTACTTC. This translates into CAISEFTGDLREQYF. This rearrangement joins TRBV10-3 to TRBJ2-5; 7 bases fit TRBD1. The DNA matches TRBJ2-7 better at its end, which makes the J call doubtful. The CDR3 loop spans 15 amino acids. Germline V gene data show CDR1 as ENHRY and CDR2 as SYGVKD.